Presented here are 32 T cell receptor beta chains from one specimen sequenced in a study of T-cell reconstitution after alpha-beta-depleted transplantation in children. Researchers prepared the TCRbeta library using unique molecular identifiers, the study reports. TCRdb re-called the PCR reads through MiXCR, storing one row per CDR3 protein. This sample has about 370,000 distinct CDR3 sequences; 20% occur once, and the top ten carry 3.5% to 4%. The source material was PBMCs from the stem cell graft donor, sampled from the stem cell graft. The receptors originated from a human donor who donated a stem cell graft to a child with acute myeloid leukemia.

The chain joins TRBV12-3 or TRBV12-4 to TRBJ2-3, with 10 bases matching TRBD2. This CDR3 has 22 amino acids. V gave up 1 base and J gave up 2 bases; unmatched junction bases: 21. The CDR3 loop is CASSLVLRFRTSGNLPTDTQYF. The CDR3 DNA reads TGTGCCAGCAGTTTAGTCCTCCGTTTCCGGACTAGCGGCAATCTCCCCACAGATACGCAGTATTTT.

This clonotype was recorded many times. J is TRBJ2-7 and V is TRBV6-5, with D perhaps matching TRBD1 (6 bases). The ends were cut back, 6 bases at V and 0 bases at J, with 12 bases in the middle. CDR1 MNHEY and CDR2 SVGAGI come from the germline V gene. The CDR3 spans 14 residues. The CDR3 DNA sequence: TGTGCCAGCAGACCAGGGGTATTCTCCTACGAGCAGTACTTC. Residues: CASRPGVFSYEQYF.

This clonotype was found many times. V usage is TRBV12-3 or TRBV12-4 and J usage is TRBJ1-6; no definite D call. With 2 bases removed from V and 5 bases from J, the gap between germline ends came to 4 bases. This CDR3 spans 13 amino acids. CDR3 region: CASSLKNNSPLHF. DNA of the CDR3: TGTGCCAGCAGTTTAAAGAATAATTCACCCCTCCACTTT.

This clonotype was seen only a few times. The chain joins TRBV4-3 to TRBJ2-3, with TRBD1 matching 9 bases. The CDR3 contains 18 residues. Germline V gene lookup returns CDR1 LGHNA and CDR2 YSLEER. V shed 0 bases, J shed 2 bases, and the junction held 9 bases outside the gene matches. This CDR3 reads CASSQDRDRERNTDTQYF. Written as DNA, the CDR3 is TGCGCCAGCAGCCAAGATCGGGACAGGGAAAGGAACACAGATACGCAGTATTTT.

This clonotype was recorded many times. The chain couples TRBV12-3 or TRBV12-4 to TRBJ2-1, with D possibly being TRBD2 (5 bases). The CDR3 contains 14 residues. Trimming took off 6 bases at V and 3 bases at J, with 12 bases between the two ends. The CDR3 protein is CASRAYRGYNEQFF. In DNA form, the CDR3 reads TGTGCCAGCAGGGCCTATCGGGGCTACAATGAGCAGTTCTTC.

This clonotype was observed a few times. CDR3 amino acids: CASSQGLNYEQYF. Here the CDR3 DNA reads TGCGCCAGCAGCCAAGGACTTAACTACGAGCAGTACTTC. The chain couples TRBV4-1 to TRBJ2-7; D remains ambiguous. The V gene's germline CDR1 is MGHRA and CDR2 YSYEKL. The germline V and J ends were trimmed by 1 base and 3 bases, with 7 bases remaining between them. The CDR3 covers 13 residues.

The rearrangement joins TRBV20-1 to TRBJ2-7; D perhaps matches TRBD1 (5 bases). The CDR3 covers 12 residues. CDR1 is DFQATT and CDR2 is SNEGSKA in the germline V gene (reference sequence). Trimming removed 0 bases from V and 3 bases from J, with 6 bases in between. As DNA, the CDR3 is TGCAGTGCTAGAGATGACAGCTACGAGCAGTACTTC. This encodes CSARDDSYEQYF.

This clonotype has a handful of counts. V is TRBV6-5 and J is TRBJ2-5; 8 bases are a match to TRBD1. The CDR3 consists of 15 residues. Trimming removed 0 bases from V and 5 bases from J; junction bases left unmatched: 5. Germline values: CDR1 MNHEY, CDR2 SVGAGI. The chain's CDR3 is CASSYSQGARETQYF. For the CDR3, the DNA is TGTGCCAGCAGTTACTCGCAGGGGGCGAGGGAGACCCAGTACTTC.

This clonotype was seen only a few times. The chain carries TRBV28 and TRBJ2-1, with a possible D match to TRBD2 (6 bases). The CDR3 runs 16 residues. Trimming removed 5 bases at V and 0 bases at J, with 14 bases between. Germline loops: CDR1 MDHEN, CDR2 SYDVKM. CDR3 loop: CASSPHGRGSYNEQFF. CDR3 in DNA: TGTGCCAGCAGTCCCCACGGGCGGGGCTCCTACAATGAGCAGTTCTTC.

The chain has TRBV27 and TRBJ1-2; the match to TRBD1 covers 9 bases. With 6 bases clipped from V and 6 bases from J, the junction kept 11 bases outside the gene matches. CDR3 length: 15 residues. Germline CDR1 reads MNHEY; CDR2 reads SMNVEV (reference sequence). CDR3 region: CASREGDRGFDGYTF. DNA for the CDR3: TGTGCCAGCAGAGAGGGAGACAGGGGGTTTGATGGCTACACCTTC.

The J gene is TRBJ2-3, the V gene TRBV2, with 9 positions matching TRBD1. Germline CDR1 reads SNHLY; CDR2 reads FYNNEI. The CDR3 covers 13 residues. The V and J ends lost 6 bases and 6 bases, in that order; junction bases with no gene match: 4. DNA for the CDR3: TGTGCCAGCAGCTATACAGGGGGCGATACGCAGTATTTT. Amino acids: CASSYTGGDTQYF.

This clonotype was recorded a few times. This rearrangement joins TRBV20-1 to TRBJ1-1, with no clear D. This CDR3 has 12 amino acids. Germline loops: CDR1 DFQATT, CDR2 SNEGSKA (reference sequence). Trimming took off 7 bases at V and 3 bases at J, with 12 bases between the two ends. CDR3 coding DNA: TGCAGTGGAGAGGGTGGGTACACTGAAGCTTTCTTT. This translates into CSGEGGYTEAFF.

The CDR3 region has the DNA TGTGCCAGCAGCACCACGGTGCGCAATACGCAGTATTTT. It yields the protein CASSTTVRNTQYF. The J gene is TRBJ2-3, the V gene TRBV7-2; no firm D call. CDR1 SGHTA and CDR2 FQGNSA come from the germline V gene. V lost 5 bases, J lost 7 bases, and 13 bases lay in between. The CDR3 has 13 residues.

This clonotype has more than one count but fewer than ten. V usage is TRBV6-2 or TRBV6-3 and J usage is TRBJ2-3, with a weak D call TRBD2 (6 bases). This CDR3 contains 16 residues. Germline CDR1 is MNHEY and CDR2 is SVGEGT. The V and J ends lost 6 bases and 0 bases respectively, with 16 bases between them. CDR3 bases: TGTGCCAGCAGCGACCCCGGGACTCCTAGCACAGATACGCAGTATTTT. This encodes CASSDPGTPSTDTQYF.

The CDR3 here is CASSLAKTLYGYTF. The CDR3 bases are TGTGCCAGCAGCTTAGCCAAGACCCTCTATGGCTACACCTTC. The chain carries TRBV7-2 and TRBJ1-2; D unclear. The CDR3 runs to 14 residues. Germline V gene data show CDR1 as SGHTA and CDR2 as FQGNSA. V lost 0 bases to trimming and J lost 4 bases, with 9 bases between them.

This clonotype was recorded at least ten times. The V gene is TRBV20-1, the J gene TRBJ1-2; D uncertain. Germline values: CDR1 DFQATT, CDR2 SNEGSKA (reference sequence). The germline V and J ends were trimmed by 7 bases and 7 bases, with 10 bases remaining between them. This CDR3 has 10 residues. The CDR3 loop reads CSGRALGYTF. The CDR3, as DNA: TGCAGTGGGCGGGCTCTTGGCTACACCTTC.

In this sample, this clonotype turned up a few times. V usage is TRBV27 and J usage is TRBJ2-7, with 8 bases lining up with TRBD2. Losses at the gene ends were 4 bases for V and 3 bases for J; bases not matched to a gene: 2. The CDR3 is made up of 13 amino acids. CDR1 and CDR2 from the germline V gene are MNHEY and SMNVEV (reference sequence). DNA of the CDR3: TGTGCCAGCAGTTCGGGGGGGATCTACGAGCAGTACTTC. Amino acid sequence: CASSSGGIYEQYF.

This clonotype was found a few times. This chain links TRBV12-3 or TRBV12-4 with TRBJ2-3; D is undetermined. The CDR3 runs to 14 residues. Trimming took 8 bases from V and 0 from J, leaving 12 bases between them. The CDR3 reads CASRWLDSTDTQYF. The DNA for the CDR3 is TGTGCCAGCCGCTGGCTAGATAGCACAGATACGCAGTATTTT.

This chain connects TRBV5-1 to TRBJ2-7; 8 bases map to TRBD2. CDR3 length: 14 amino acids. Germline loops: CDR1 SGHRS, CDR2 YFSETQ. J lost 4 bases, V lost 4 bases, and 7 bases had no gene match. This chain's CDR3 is CASSGTSLGYEQYF. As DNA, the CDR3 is TGCGCCAGCAGCGGGACTAGTCTTGGATACGAGCAGTACTTC.

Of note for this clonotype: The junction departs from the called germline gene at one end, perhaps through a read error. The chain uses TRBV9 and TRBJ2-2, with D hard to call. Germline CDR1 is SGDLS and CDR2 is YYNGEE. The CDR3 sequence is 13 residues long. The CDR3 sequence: CASTVISAGELFF. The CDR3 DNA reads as TGTGCCAGCACCGTAATTTCGGCCGGGGAGCTGTTTTTT. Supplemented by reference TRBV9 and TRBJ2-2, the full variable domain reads DSGVTQTPKHLITATGQRVTLRCSPRSGDLSVYWYQQSLDQGLQFLIQYYNGEERAKGNILERFSAQQFPDLHSELNLSSLELGDSALYFCASTVISAGELFFGEGSRLTVL.

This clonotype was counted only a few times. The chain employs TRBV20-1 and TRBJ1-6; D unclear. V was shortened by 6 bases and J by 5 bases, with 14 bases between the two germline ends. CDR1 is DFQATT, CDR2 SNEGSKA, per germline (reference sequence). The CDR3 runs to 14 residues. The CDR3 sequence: CSAGGRADNSPLHF. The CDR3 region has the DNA TGCAGTGCCGGCGGCCGCGCGGATAATTCACCCCTCCACTTT.

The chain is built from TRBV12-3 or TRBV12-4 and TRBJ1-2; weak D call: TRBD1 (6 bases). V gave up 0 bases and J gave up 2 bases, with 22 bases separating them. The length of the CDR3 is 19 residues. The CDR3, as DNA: TGTGCCAGCAGTTTAGCGCGGGGGACACTCAGATCCCTGAACTATGGCTACACCTTC. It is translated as CASSLARGTLRSLNYGYTF.

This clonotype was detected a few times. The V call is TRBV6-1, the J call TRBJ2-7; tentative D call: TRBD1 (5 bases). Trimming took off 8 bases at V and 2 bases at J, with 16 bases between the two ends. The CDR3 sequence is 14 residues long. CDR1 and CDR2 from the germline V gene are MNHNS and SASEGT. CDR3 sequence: CASGFQTDAYEQYF. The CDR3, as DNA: TGTGCCAGCGGGTTCCAGACAGATGCCTACGAGCAGTACTTC.

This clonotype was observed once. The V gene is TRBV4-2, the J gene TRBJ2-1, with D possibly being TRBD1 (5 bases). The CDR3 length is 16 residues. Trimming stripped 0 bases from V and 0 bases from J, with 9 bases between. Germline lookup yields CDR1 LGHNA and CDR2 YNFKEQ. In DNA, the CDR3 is TGTGCCAGCAGCCAAGATAGGGGAAGCTCCTACAATGAGCAGTTCTTC. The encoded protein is CASSQDRGSSYNEQFF.

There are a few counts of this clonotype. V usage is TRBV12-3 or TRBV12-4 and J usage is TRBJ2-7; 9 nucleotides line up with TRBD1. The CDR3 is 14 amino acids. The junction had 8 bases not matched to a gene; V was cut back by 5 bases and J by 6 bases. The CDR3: CASSRPGQGFEQYF. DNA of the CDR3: TGTGCCAGCAGTCGGCCGGGACAGGGCTTCGAGCAGTACTTC.

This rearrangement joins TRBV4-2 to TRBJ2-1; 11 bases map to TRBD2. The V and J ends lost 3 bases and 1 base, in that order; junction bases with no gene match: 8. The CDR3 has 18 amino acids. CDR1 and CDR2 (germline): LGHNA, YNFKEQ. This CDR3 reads CASSQVLAGGGSYNEQFF. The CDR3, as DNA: TGTGCCAGCAGCCAGGTCTTAGCGGGAGGGGGATCCTACAATGAGCAGTTCTTC.

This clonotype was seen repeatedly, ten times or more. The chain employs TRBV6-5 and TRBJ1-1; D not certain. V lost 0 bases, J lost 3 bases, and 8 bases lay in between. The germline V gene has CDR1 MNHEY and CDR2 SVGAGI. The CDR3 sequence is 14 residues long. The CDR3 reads CASSYSSWDTEAFF. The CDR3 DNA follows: TGTGCCAGCAGTTACTCGTCATGGGACACTGAAGCTTTCTTT.

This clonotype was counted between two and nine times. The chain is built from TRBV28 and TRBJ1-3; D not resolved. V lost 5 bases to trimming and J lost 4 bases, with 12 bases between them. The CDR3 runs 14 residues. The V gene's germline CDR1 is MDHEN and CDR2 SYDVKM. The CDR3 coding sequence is TGTGCCAGCAGTCCGCAGACCGTAGGAAACACCATATATTTT. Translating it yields CASSPQTVGNTIYF.

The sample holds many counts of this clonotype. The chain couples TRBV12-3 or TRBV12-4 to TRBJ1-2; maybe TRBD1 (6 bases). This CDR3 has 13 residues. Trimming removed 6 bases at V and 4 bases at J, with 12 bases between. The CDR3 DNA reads TGTGCCAGCAGAGAGGGGGGAGTCTATGGCTACACCTTC. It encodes CASREGGVYGYTF.

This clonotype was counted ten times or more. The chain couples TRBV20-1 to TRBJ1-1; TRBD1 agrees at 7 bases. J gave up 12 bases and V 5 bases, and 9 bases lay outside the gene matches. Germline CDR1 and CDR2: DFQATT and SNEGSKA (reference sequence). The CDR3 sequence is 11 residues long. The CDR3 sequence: CSAPNRGEPFF. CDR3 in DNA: TGCAGTGCTCCAAACAGGGGCGAACCTTTCTTT.

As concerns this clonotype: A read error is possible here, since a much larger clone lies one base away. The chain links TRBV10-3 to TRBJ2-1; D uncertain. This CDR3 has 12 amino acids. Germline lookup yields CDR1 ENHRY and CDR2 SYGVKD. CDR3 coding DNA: TGTGCCATCTGTGAGTCCAGCGATGAGCAGTTCTTC. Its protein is CAICESSDEQFF.

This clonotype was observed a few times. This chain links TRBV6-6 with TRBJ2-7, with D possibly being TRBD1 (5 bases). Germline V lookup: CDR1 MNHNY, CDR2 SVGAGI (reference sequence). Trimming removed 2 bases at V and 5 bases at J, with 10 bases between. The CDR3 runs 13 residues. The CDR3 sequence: CASSYREGDEQYF. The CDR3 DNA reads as TGTGCCAGCAGTTACAGGGAAGGGGACGAGCAGTACTTC.